The next 18 T cell receptor beta chains were all read from a single sample in a study of blood T cells in healthy people across ages. The authors ran a second PCR of 7 to 11 cycles using a sample-barcoded 5' primer and a J-beta primer mix. MiXCR, run by TCRdb on the 5' RACE reads, gives a single entry per CDR3 protein. The sample gives about 970,000 distinct CDR3 sequences, approximately 50% of which show up once; 20% to 25% is in the top ten. The source material was blood. The source of these receptors is a woman aged 55 to 70 in good health.

This clonotype showed up just a few times. The chain is built from TRBV3-1 and TRBJ2-3, with D uncertain. V dropped 1 base and J dropped 1 base, with 6 bases sitting between them. This CDR3 is built from 14 residues. CDR1 is LGHDT, CDR2 YNNKEL, per germline (reference sequence). CDR3 sequence reads: CASSQGYGTDTQYF. The CDR3 DNA reads as TGTGCCAGCAGCCAAGGGTATGGCACAGATACGCAGTATTTT.

The chain employs TRBV30 and TRBJ2-4; D remains unclear. The CDR3 has 14 amino acids. Germline CDR1 and CDR2: GTSNPN and SVGIG (reference sequence). V lost 5 bases and J lost 0, with 11 bases in between. CDR3 in DNA: TGTGCCTGGGGTCGACTCTTAGCCAAAAACATTCAGTACTTC. Residues: CAWGRLLAKNIQYF.

A single count supports this clonotype. The rearrangement links TRBV7-2 to TRBJ1-5, with D hard to call. This CDR3 contains 15 residues. The ends were cut back, 1 base at V and 3 bases at J, with 10 bases in the middle. Looked up from germline, CDR1 is SGHTA and CDR2 is FQGNSA. DNA of the CDR3: TGTGCCAGCAGCTTAGAGGGATTCGCCAATCAGCCCCAGCATTTT. Amino acid sequence: CASSLEGFANQPQHF. The entire variable domain, with the rest obtained from reference TRBV7-2 and TRBJ1-5, is as follows: GAGVSQSPSNKVTEKGKDVELRCDPISGHTALYWYRQSLGQGLEFLIYFQGNSAPDKSGLPSDRFSAERTGGSVSTLTIQRTQQEDSAVYLCASSLEGFANQPQHFGDGTRLSIL.

This clonotype was observed a handful of times. The rearrangement links TRBV3-1 to TRBJ1-1; a possible D gene is TRBD1 (5 bases). CDR1 and CDR2 (germline): LGHDT, YNNKEL (reference sequence). Trimming pared 0 bases from V and 5 bases from J, leaving 13 bases between. The CDR3 extends over 15 amino acids. As DNA, the CDR3 is TGTGCCAGCAGCCAAGAACCCGGGGCGGGTACTGAAGCTTTCTTT. Encoded protein: CASSQEPGAGTEAFF.

The table lists this clonotype with a few counts. The rearrangement uses TRBV5-1 and TRBJ2-1, with 7 bases identical to TRBD2. CDR1 SGHRS and CDR2 YFSETQ come from the germline V gene. The trim removed 4 bases at V and 0 bases at J, leaving 4 bases unmatched. The CDR3 runs 15 residues. The DNA of the CDR3 is TGCGCCAGCAGCCCCACTAGCGACTCCTACAATGAGCAGTTCTTC. It is translated as CASSPTSDSYNEQFF.

The chain has TRBV29-1 and TRBJ1-5; D call uncertain. Germline assignment: CDR1 SQVTM and CDR2 ANQGSEA. V lost 7 bases, J lost 4 bases, and 14 bases lay in between. CDR3 length equals 13 residues. CDR3 protein: CSAPSRTNQPQHF. In DNA form, the CDR3 reads TGCAGCGCCCCCTCCCGCACGAATCAGCCCCAGCATTTT. The full variable domain, in which reference TRBV29-1 and TRBJ1-5 provide the parts outside the CDR3, is SAVISQKPSRDICQRGTSLTIQCQVDSQVTMMFWYRQQPGQSLTLIATANQGSEATYESGFVIDKFPISRPNLTFSTLTVSNMSPEDSSIYLCSAPSRTNQPQHFGDGTRLSIL.

This clonotype was seen a handful of times. This chain links TRBV29-1 with TRBJ2-7; D unclear. The V end lost 4 bases, the J end lost 3 bases, and 13 bases lay between the germline ends. The CDR3 extends over 13 amino acids. Germline V gives CDR1 SQVTM, CDR2 ANQGSEA. The CDR3 nucleotides are TGCAGCGTTGTAGCCCGAACACACTACGAGCAGTACTTC. Translation: CSVVARTHYEQYF.

This clonotype was seen a handful of times. The genes are TRBV11-2 and TRBJ1-4; D ambiguous. There are 12 residues in the CDR3. V was shortened by 1 base and J by 11 bases, with 8 bases between the two germline ends. CDR1 SGHAT and CDR2 FQNNGV come from the germline V gene. The CDR3 nucleotides are TGTGCCAGCAGCTTAGGAGGGCAGAAACTGTTTTTT. Residues: CASSLGGQKLFF.

The V gene is TRBV7-2, the J gene TRBJ1-1; D gene uncertain. CDR3 length: 11 amino acids. Trimming took 5 bases from V and 8 from J, leaving 9 bases between them. Germline V gene lookup returns CDR1 SGHTA and CDR2 FQGNSA. CDR3 residues: CASSRHWEAFF. Written as DNA, the CDR3 is TGTGCCAGCAGCCGACACTGGGAAGCTTTCTTT.

This chain links TRBV20-1 with TRBJ2-4; D perhaps matches TRBD2 (5 bases). This CDR3 has 16 amino acids. Trimming took 0 bases from V and 0 from J, leaving 12 bases between them. The germline V gene has CDR1 DFQATT and CDR2 SNEGSKA (reference sequence). This CDR3 is CSARDGRRLAKNIQYF. The CDR3, as DNA: TGCAGTGCTAGAGATGGGAGAAGATTAGCCAAAAACATTCAGTACTTC.

The gene calls are TRBV28 and TRBJ2-7, with D possibly being TRBD2 (6 bases). V was trimmed by 5 bases and J by 2 bases, leaving 19 bases between them. The germline CDR1 and CDR2 sequences are MDHEN and SYDVKM. The CDR3 has 16 amino acids. The CDR3 region is CASSPTLGLPAYEQYF. CDR3 DNA: TGTGCCAGCAGTCCGACGCTAGGACTACCCGCCTACGAGCAGTACTTC.

In this sample, this clonotype turned up a few times. The chain links TRBV4-1 to TRBJ1-1; 8 bases match TRBD1. V was pared by 2 bases and J by 6 bases, with 5 bases of the junction left unmatched. The CDR3 covers 14 residues. Germline assignment: CDR1 MGHRA and CDR2 YSYEKL. CDR3 sequence (DNA): TGCGCCAGCAGCCAAAGAGGACAGGGACCTGAAGCTTTCTTT. Protein sequence: CASSQRGQGPEAFF.

The chain joins TRBV20-1 to TRBJ2-1; unclear D gene. This CDR3 is 10 amino acids long. Per germline, CDR1 DFQATT and CDR2 SNEGSKA (reference sequence). V gave up 7 bases and J gave up 7 bases, with 8 bases separating them. CDR3 amino acids: CSGVENEQFF. CDR3 bases: TGCAGTGGGGTTGAGAATGAGCAGTTCTTC.

This clonotype was detected only a few times. The CDR3 nucleotides read TGTGCCAGCAGCACCCGGACAGTTTCTAGCACAGATACGCAGTATTTT. Amino acids: CASSTRTVSSTDTQYF. The chain uses TRBV9 and TRBJ2-3; tentatively, D is TRBD1 (6 bases). Trimming shortened V by 4 bases and J by 0 bases, and 15 bases separated the two germline ends. Germline V gene lookup returns CDR1 SGDLS and CDR2 YYNGEE. The CDR3 sequence is 16 residues long.

The chain links TRBV7-2 to TRBJ1-5, with D uncertain. V lost 1 base and J 3 bases, leaving 7 bases between the germline ends. The length of the CDR3 is 14 residues. Germline V gene sequence: CDR1 SGHTA, CDR2 FQGNSA. This CDR3 reads CASSLVGYNQPQHF. CDR3 coding DNA: TGTGCCAGCAGCTTAGTAGGCTACAATCAGCCCCAGCATTTT.

The chain uses TRBV6-1 and TRBJ2-5, with D perhaps TRBD2 (6 bases). CDR3 length: 16 residues. V was cut by 8 bases and J by 3 bases, with 22 bases left in between. Per germline, CDR1 MNHNS and CDR2 SASEGT. CDR3 residues: CASLPGVWGSKETQYF. The CDR3 DNA is TGTGCCAGCCTTCCGGGGGTCTGGGGGTCTAAAGAGACCCAGTACTTC.

About this clonotype: Relative to the germline gene, one junction end is altered; a read error may explain this. The J gene is TRBJ2-3, the V gene TRBV4-1; D is ambiguous. Per germline, CDR1 MGHRA and CDR2 YSYEKL. The CDR3 is 14 residues long. The CDR3 coding sequence is TGCGCTAGCAGCCAATCGGACGGAACAGATACGCAGTATTTT. Translating gives CASSQSDGTDTQYF.

This clonotype was seen only a few times. The chain combines TRBV3-1 with TRBJ2-7; the match to TRBD2 covers 7 bases. V shed 0 bases and J 6 bases; nucleotides not matched to a gene: 8. The CDR3 loop spans 15 amino acids. Germline V lookup: CDR1 LGHDT, CDR2 YNNKEL (reference sequence). Here the CDR3 reads CASSQDGLAVLEQYF. In nucleotides, the CDR3 is TGTGCCAGCAGCCAAGATGGTCTAGCGGTTCTCGAGCAGTACTTC.